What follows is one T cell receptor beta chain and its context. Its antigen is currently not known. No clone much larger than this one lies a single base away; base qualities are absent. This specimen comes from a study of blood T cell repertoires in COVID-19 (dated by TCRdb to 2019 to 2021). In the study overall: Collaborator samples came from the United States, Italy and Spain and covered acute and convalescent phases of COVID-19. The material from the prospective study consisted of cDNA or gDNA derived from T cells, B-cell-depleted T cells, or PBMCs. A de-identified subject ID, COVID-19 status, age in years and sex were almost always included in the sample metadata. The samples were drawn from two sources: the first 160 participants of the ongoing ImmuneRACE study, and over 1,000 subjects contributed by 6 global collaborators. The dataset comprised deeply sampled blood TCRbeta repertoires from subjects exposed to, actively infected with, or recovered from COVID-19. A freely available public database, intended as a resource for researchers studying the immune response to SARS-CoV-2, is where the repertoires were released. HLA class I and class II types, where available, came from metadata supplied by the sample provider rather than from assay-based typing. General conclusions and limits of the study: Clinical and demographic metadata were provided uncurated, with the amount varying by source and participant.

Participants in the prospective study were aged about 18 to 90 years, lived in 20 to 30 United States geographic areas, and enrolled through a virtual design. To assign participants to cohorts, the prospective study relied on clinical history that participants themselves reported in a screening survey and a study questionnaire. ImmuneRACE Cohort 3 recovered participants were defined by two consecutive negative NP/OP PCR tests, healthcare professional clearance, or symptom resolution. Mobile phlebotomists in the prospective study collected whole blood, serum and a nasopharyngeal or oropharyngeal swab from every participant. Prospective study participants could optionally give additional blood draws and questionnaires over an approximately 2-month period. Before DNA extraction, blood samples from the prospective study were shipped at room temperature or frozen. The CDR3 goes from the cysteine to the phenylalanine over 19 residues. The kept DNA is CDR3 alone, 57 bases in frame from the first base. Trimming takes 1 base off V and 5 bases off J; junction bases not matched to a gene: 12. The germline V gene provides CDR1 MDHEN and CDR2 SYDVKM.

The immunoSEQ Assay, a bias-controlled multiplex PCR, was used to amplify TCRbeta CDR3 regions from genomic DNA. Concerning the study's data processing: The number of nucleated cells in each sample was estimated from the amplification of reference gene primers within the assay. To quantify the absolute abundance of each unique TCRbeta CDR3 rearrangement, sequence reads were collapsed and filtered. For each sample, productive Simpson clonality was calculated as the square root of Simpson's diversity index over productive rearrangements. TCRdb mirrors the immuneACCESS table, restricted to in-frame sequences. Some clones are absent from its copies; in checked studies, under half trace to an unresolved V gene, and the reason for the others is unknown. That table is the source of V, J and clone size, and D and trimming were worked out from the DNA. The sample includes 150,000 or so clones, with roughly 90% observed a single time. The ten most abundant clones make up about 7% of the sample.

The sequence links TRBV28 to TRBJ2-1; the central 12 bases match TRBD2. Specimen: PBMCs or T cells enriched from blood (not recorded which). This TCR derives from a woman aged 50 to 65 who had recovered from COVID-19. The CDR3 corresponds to CASSLYPTRTSGAHNEQFF. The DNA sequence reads TGTGCCAGCAGTTTATACCCGACCCGGACTAGCGGGGCCCACAATGAGCAGTTCTTC.